This is a list of T cell receptor beta chains from one sample in a study of blood T cell repertoires in COVID-19. Using immunoSEQ multiplex PCR, the repertoire was profiled, and TCRdb retains in-frame clones only, with some absent. The table records roughly 97,000 clones, over 65% of them present only once. What was sequenced was peripheral blood. Receptors originate from a man in his fifties or sixties with acute or convalescent COVID-19. The CDR3 runs from the conserved cysteine through the conserved F or W. The D gene is left open where the match is weak. The listing skips clone size in some rows; elsewhere it reads once, few, many or a size class.

clone size,D gene,V gene,J gene,CDR3 DNA,CDR3 protein
-,TRBD1,TRBV28,TRBJ1-1,TGTGCCAGCAGTCCCCCATCCCAGGGGGCAAGGACTGAAGCTTTCTTT,CASSPPSQGARTEAFF
-,-,TRBV12-3/TRBV12-4,TRBJ1-1,TGTGCCAGCAGTAATTCCATGAACACTGAAGCTTTCTTT,CASSNSMNTEAFF
-,TRBD1,TRBV29-1,TRBJ1-3,TGCAGCGTTGGACAGGGCTCTGGAAACACCATATATTTT,CSVGQGSGNTIYF
-,-,TRBV5-1,TRBJ1-2,TGCGCCAGCAGCTTGGGTAGAGGGAAACTCTATGGCTACACCTTC,CASSLGRGKLYGYTF
-,-,TRBV7-8,TRBJ1-2,TGTGCCAGCAATGGTTACAGCGGTGGCTACACCTTC,CASNGYSGGYTF
-,-,TRBV5-1,TRBJ2-1,TGCGCCAGCAGCCCTGTACAGGCTAGCTCCTACAATGAGCAGTTCTTC,CASSPVQASSYNEQFF
few,TRBD1,TRBV15,TRBJ1-2,TGTGCCACCAGCAGGGGCGGACAGGCCTATGGCTACACCTTC,CATSRGGQAYGYTF
-,-,TRBV2,TRBJ1-4,TGTGCCAGCAGGGAGAGGGTTGAAAAACTGTTTTTT,CASRERVEKLFF
-,-,TRBV18,TRBJ2-1,TGTGCCAGCTCACCGGTAGGGGTCAATGAGCAGTTCTTC,CASSPVGVNEQFF
-,TRBD2,TRBV29-1,TRBJ2-3,TGCAGCGCCCAAACCGGGGGGACTTCCCGCGGGGATACGCAGTATTTT,CSAQTGGTSRGDTQYF
-,TRBD1,TRBV6-6,TRBJ1-1,TGTGCCAGCAGTGCGACAGGGATGAACACTGAAGCTTTCTTT,CASSATGMNTEAFF
-,-,TRBV19,TRBJ2-3,TGTGCCAGTCAACAGGGCATGACAGATACGCAGTATTTT,CASQQGMTDTQYF
many,TRBD2,TRBV6-5,TRBJ2-5,TGTGCCAGCAATATAGCGGGAGCCAGCAGAAGCCAGTACTTC,CASNIAGASRSQYF
-,TRBD2,TRBV4-1,TRBJ2-2,TGCGCCAGCAGCCACTGGCTAGCGGGAGGGCCAAAACGCGGGGAGCTGTTTTTT,CASSHWLAGGPKRGELFF
-,-,TRBV4-3,TRBJ1-1,TGCGCCAGCAGCCTTACAGGGCGGGCTGAAGCTTTCTTT,CASSLTGRAEAFF
-,TRBD1,TRBV7-6,TRBJ2-7,TGTGCCAGCAGCCCGTTCATAGGGGGCGCCAACTACGAGCAGTACTTC,CASSPFIGGANYEQYF
-,TRBD2,TRBV27,TRBJ2-7,TGTGCCAGCAGTCCCAAGGGACTAGCGGGAGTCAGCGAGCAGTACTTC,CASSPKGLAGVSEQYF
once,-,TRBV5-1,TRBJ2-2,TGCGCCAGCAGCTTGGCGGGTAGAGGGGAGCTGTTTTTT,CASSLAGRGELFF
-,-,TRBV9,TRBJ1-1,TGTGCCAGCAGCGTCCGGCCGGAACAGGGTCGGACTGAAGCTTTCTTT,CASSVRPEQGRTEAFF
-,TRBD2,TRBV3-1/TRBV3-2,TRBJ2-2,TGTGCCAGCAGCCAAACTAGCGGGAGGAACACCGGGGAGCTGTTTTTT,CASSQTSGRNTGELFF
-,-,TRBV11-3,TRBJ2-2,TGTGCCAGCAGGTGGACAGCTACGAACACCGGGGAGCTGTTTTTT,CASRWTATNTGELFF
-,-,TRBV30,TRBJ1-1,TGTGCCTGGAGTGTTAACGGTTTGGGGGGACCCACTGAAGCTTTCTTT,CAWSVNGLGGPTEAFF
-,-,TRBV28,TRBJ2-3,TGTGCCAGCAGTTGGGCAAGCGGTAGCACAGATACGCAGTATTTT,CASSWASGSTDTQYF
-,TRBD1,TRBV25-1,TRBJ1-6,TGTGCCAGCACCCTCGGACAGGGGAGTAATTCACCCCTCCACTTT,CASTLGQGSNSPLHF
-,-,TRBV5-1,TRBJ2-2,TGCGCCAGCAGCTTTGTAGCCGGGGAGCTGTTTTTT,CASSFVAGELFF
-,TRBD1,TRBV10-3,TRBJ1-2,TGTGCCATCAGGGGGACAGGGAGTAACTATGGCTACACCTTC,CAIRGTGSNYGYTF
-,TRBD2,TRBV9,TRBJ2-3,TGTGCCAGCAGCGCCCTAGCGGGAGAGACCACAGATACGCAGTATTTT,CASSALAGETTDTQYF
few,TRBD2,TRBV5-6,TRBJ2-1,TGTGCCAGCAGCCGCGGACTAGTTAGGGCTGAGCAGTTCTTC,CASSRGLVRAEQFF
-,-,TRBV5-1,TRBJ1-1,TGCGCCAGCACGATCGCGGGACGGTGGAACACTGAAGCTTTCTTT,CASTIAGRWNTEAFF
-,TRBD1,TRBV11-3,TRBJ1-3,TGTGCCAGCAGTCCAGGGGGCAGATCGAACACCATATATTTT,CASSPGGRSNTIYF
-,TRBD1,TRBV30,TRBJ1-5,TGTGCCTGGAGTGGACAGGGAGGTCAGCCCCAGCATTTT,CAWSGQGGQPQHF
-,-,TRBV7-6,TRBJ1-5,TGTGCCAGCAGCTTAGGGCAGGGAAGCAATCAGCCCCAGCATTTT,CASSLGQGSNQPQHF
-,-,TRBV6-2/TRBV6-3,TRBJ2-2,TGTGCCAGCAGCCCAATACGGGGGAAGAACACCGGGGAGCTGTTTTTT,CASSPIRGKNTGELFF
-,-,TRBV5-4,TRBJ1-2,TGTGCCAGCAGCTTAGACAGGACCTATGGCTACACCTTC,CASSLDRTYGYTF
-,TRBD1,TRBV12-3/TRBV12-4,TRBJ1-2,TGTGCCAGCAAAACCGACAGGGTCTATGGCTACACCTTC,CASKTDRVYGYTF
-,-,TRBV27,TRBJ2-2,TGTGCCAGCGGGGCACGGCCCTTGGCCGGGGAGCTGTTTTTT,CASGARPLAGELFF